The 14 T cell receptor beta chains below were found in one sample sequenced in a study of PD-1 blockade in mismatch repair-deficient tumors. Sequenced by immunoSEQ multiplex PCR; TCRdb stores in-frame clones only, minus some. This sample has around 25,000 clones, with more than 80% found just once. Specimen: peripheral blood, collected 12 weeks after starting pembrolizumab. These receptors originate from an adult with mismatch repair-deficient cancer.

This clone has only a few counts. This chain links TRBV10-1 with TRBJ1-1; D remains unclear. Germline V lookup: CDR1 WNHNN, CDR2 SYGVQD (reference sequence). V lost 0 bases, J lost 2 bases, and 16 bases lay in between. The CDR3 covers 17 residues. CDR3 region: CASSESIFGEYNTEAFF. The CDR3 coding sequence is TGCGCCAGCAGTGAGTCGATTTTTGGGGAGTACAACACTGAAGCTTTCTTT.

The V call is TRBV29-1, the J call TRBJ2-3; the D gene is possibly TRBD2 (5 bases). Trimming pared 5 bases from V and 2 bases from J, leaving 17 bases between. The CDR3 is 15 amino acids. CDR1 and CDR2 (germline): SQVTM, ANQGSEA. The DNA for the CDR3 is TGCAGCGTTCTTGCCCGGGGAGTTTTCACAGATACGCAGTATTTT. The encoded protein is CSVLARGVFTDTQYF.

For the CDR3, the DNA is TGTGCCAGTAGTATCGGGACAGGGCGGACCTACGAGCAGTACTTC. Residues: CASSIGTGRTYEQYF. This chain joins TRBV19 and TRBJ2-7, with 9 bases fitting TRBD1. CDR1 LNHDA and CDR2 SQIVND come from the germline V gene (reference sequence). CDR3 length: 15 amino acids. V trimming: 3 bases; J trimming: 2 bases; junction bases outside the gene matches: 5.

The chain couples TRBV21-1 to TRBJ1-2; TRBD1, the D gene given by the table, was not confirmed from the DNA. TRBV21-1 is tagged as a pseudogene. The length of the CDR3 is 13 residues. CDR3 residues: CASTQGGGYGYTF. CDR3 DNA sequence: TGTGCCAGCACTCAGGGGGGCGGCTATGGCTACACCTTC.

This chain links TRBV13 with TRBJ2-7; the match to TRBD1 covers 9 bases. Unmatched junction bases numbered 4, after V lost 5 bases and J lost 2 bases. The CDR3 runs to 14 residues. Per germline, CDR1 PRHDT and CDR2 FYEKMQ (reference sequence). The CDR3 region has the DNA TGTGCCAGCAGCCTCGGACAGGGGACCTACGAGCAGTACTTC. Amino acid sequence: CASSLGQGTYEQYF.

V is TRBV5-8 and J is TRBJ2-7; D gene ambiguous. Germline CDR1 reads SGHTS; CDR2 reads YDEGEE. There are 15 residues in the CDR3. V was cut by 3 bases and J by 2 bases, with 15 bases left in between. CDR3 loop: CASSSKGLPTYEQYF. The CDR3 DNA sequence: TGTGCCAGCAGCTCGAAGGGCCTCCCTACCTACGAGCAGTACTTC.

The rearrangement joins TRBV5-4 to TRBJ1-1, with D perhaps TRBD1 (5 bases). CDR1 is SGHNT and CDR2 is YYREEE in the germline V gene (reference sequence). V dropped 4 bases and J dropped 1 base, with 11 bases sitting between them. The CDR3 is 14 amino acids. CDR3 sequence reads: CASSLGPGNTEAFF. Here the CDR3 DNA reads TGTGCCAGCAGCCTGGGGCCGGGGAACACTGAAGCTTTCTTT.

This rearrangement joins TRBV28 to TRBJ2-2, with 7 bases identical to TRBD2. The junction had 10 bases not matched to a gene; V was cut back by 6 bases and J by 3 bases. Germline CDR1 reads MDHEN; CDR2 reads SYDVKM. The CDR3 spans 16 residues. The DNA for the CDR3 is TGTGCCAGCAGGGGGGGGAGTAGCGGAGACACCGGGGAGCTGTTTTTT. Protein sequence: CASRGGSSGDTGELFF.

Only one count was recorded for this clone. V is TRBV6-1 and J is TRBJ2-7, with D tentatively TRBD1 or TRBD2 (5 bases each). Trimming removed 9 bases from V and 8 bases from J, with 11 bases in between. CDR1 and CDR2 (germline): MNHNS, SASEGT. The CDR3 covers 10 residues. CDR3 bases: TGTGCCAGTCGAGGGGTGCAGCAGTACTTC. Its translation: CASRGVQQYF.

By sample share, this clone is medium-sized. The chain combines TRBV5-1 with TRBJ2-7, with 7 bases that match TRBD2. Germline trimming cut 0 bases from V and 0 bases from J; bases unmatched to any gene: 3. CDR3 length equals 15 residues. In germline, CDR1 is SGHRS, CDR2 YFSETQ. CDR3 nucleotides: TGCGCCAGCAGCTTGGAGGGGACTACCTCCTACGAGCAGTACTTC. Protein sequence: CASSLEGTTSYEQYF.

This clone was recorded once. The V and J genes are TRBV10-3 and TRBJ2-5; no clear D gene. Trimming shortened V by 0 bases and J by 5 bases, and 16 bases separated the two germline ends. The CDR3 length is 16 residues. CDR1 and CDR2 (germline): ENHRY, SYGVKD. CDR3 bases: TGTGCCATCAGTGAGTCGAAGTGGGAAGGGATCGAGACCCAGTACTTC. It translates to CAISESKWEGIETQYF.

The chain couples TRBV7-3 to TRBJ2-7, with D unclear. The CDR3 is 14 amino acids. The germline V gene has CDR1 SGHTA and CDR2 FQGTGA. The V end was cut by 2 bases, the J end by 7 bases, with 15 bases between. Here the CDR3 DNA reads TGTGCCAGCAGCTTATTCAACGATCCTAGGGAGCAGTACTTC. Protein sequence: CASSLFNDPREQYF.

The chain couples TRBV2 to TRBJ2-2; D perhaps matches TRBD1 (6 bases). Germline CDR1 and CDR2: SNHLY and FYNNEI. The V and J ends lost 2 bases and 4 bases respectively, with 8 bases between them. This CDR3 region has 14 residues. This chain's CDR3 is CASSERTVTGELFF. Written as DNA, the CDR3 is TGTGCCAGCAGTGAAAGGACAGTCACCGGGGAGCTGTTTTTT.

This chain joins TRBV4-1 and TRBJ2-1, with a weak D call TRBD1 (6 bases). V lost 2 bases and J 6 bases, leaving 11 bases between the germline ends. This CDR3 contains 14 residues. Germline V gene lookup returns CDR1 MGHRA and CDR2 YSYEKL. This chain's CDR3 is CASSQIGTPNEQFF. The CDR3 DNA sequence: TGCGCCAGCAGCCAAATCGGGACACCCAATGAGCAGTTCTTC.